This T cell receptor beta chain was sequenced for a study of regulatory T cells in long-lasting Graves disease. V was clipped by 3 bases and J by 9 bases, with 21 bases between them. The CDR3 spans 16 residues. There are a few counts of this clonotype. As to time point: newly diagnosed GD, antithyroid drugs for less than 3 months. RNA extracted from PBMCs served as the sequencing template. In building TCR beta libraries, iRepertoire HTBI primers were used together with Arm-PCR of CDR3 regions. A single record per CDR3 protein comes from TCRdb applying MiXCR to the multiplex PCR reads. The sample yields fewer than 650,000 distinct CDR3 sequences, 16% seen once. The data were also submitted as part of a second study, on T cells in Graves' hyperthyroidism and ophthalmopathy. As that study records: Thyroid ultrasound, orbital computed tomography, clinical symptoms, and serum thyroxine and TRAb underpinned diagnoses. TCR CDR3 underwent first-round RT-PCR with the HTBI primer set.

This clonotype was obtained from a woman in her 30s with Graves disease. The sequencing here drew on peripheral blood mononuclear cells (PBMCs), taken at new diagnosis, from a patient treated with antithyroid drugs. V gene TRBV12-3 or TRBV12-4 combines with J gene TRBJ1-5; perhaps TRBD1 as D (6 bases). The DNA of the CDR3 is TGTGCCAGCAGTTTTTCGTCAGGGGAAATTCCAAGGCCCCAGCATTTT. It is translated as CASSFSSGEIPRPQHF.